The sequence of this T cell receptor (beta chain) was determined in a study of Ad26.COV2.S vaccination and SARS-CoV-2 variants. Study summary: Each vaccinee took Ad26.COV2.S intramuscularly, once or twice 56 days apart.

Libraries were prepared by immunoSEQ multiplex PCR; TCRdb keeps only in-frame clonotypes and omits some of them. Of 350,000 to 450,000 clones detected, about 80% appear once; the ten largest clones hold around 7%. The treatment denotes: some 20 received Ad26.COV2.S at low or high dose, single or two shots; roughly 5 received placebo; per-sample allocation not given. Sampling occurred on day 63 after the first vaccine or placebo injection. The germline V gene encodes CDR1 SNHLY and CDR2 FYNNEI. Trimming took off 5 bases at V and 0 bases at J, with 8 bases between the two ends. This CDR3 has 14 residues.

The chain combines TRBV2 with TRBJ1-3; D possibly corresponds to TRBD1 (6 bases). Sequenced material: peripheral blood, taken in a trial of Ad26.COV2.S vaccine versus placebo. This clonotype was sampled from a person between 18 and 60 years old who received the Ad26.COV2.S COVID-19 vaccine or a placebo. The CDR3 bases are TGTGCCAGCAGTACAGGGTCCTCTGGAAACACCATATATTTT. It is translated as CASSTGSSGNTIYF.